This record looks at one TCR beta chain sequence and its context. What it binds is not known. The source of the sample is a study of CD8 T cells in ankylosing spondylitis. Broader study findings: Relatively rare in peripheral blood, disease-linked clones were also CD8+. Significant enrichment of disease-linked clones was reported in matched ankylosing spondylitis synovial fluid. A TCR beta motif made of fewer than ten highly homologous variants seemed typical of ankylosing spondylitis blood.

CDR3 size: 15 residues. In germline, CDR1 is MNHEY, CDR2 SVGAGI. Trimming removed 2 bases from V and 0 bases from J, with 10 bases in between. Quantitative 5'-RACE with molecular barcodes produced the TCR beta libraries. Via MiXCR, TCRdb re-called the 5' RACE reads, giving one row per CDR3 protein. The sample records about 480,000 distinct CDR3 sequences, under 20% being singletons. This TCR came from a male donor with ankylosing spondylitis. The chain recombines TRBV6-5 with TRBJ2-5; TRBD2 might be the D (6 bases). Sequencing input: blood, either unsorted or a sorted T cell fraction (not recorded which). The CDR3 loop reads CASSYAGRNQETQYF. CDR3 coding DNA: TGTGCCAGCAGTTACGCGGGGCGGAACCAAGAGACCCAGTACTTC.